These 5 T cell receptor delta chains were all obtained from the same sample, sequenced in a study of delta chain sequences of gamma delta T cells. TCRdb used CATT to re-call clones from the 5' RACE reads. Of fewer than 2,500 delta-chain clones listed, roughly 28% are singletons. Sequenced material: either unsorted cells or a sorted T cell fraction (not recorded which). These receptors were collected from a human donor in good health.

V gene TRDV2 combines with J gene TRDJ1; 7 nucleotides match TRDD3. V gave up 0 bases and J gave up 3 bases; unmatched junction bases: 9. CDR3 length: 16 residues. Germline CDR1 and CDR2: GEAIGNYY and EKD. CDR3 nucleotide sequence: TGTGCCTGTGACACCGCGGGATACCGGGTCCCCGATAAACTCATCTTT. Translated, it gives CACDTAGYRVPDKLIF.

This clone was observed a handful of times. No V gene was called, and the J gene is TRDJ1; TRDD3 is taken as the D call from the table, unchecked against the DNA. The CDR3 has 15 residues. The CDR3 DNA sequence: TGTTCGGGACTGGGGGATACGCTAAACACCGATAAACTCATCTTT. Translating gives CSGLGDTLNTDKLIF.

As to this clone: A far larger clone lies a single base away; this is likely a read error. This chain links TRDV2 with TRDJ1; 8 bases line up with TRDD3. With V trimmed by 2 bases and J by 1 base, 20 bases remained unmatched. The CDR3 sequence is 20 residues long. The germline CDR1 and CDR2 sequences are GEAIGNYY and EKD. The chain's CDR3 is CACDSVSVLGGPRATDKLIF. Here the CDR3 DNA reads TGTGCCTGTGACAGTGTTAGTGTACTGGGGGGCCCCCGGGCCACCGATAAACTCATCTTT.

In regard to this clone: The protein given by TCRdb reflects a much larger clone and differs at residue 4 from this DNA's translation, likely from a read error; the protein shown is the DNA's translation. The chain combines TRDV2 with TRDJ1; 9 bases line up with TRDD2. The CDR3 consists of 18 residues. The J segment lost 0 bases and the V segment lost 6 bases, leaving 16 bases of the junction unmatched. Germline V lookup: CDR1 GEAIGNYY, CDR2 EKD. CDR3 in amino acids: CACHPLPTLRSNTDKLIF. CDR3 coding DNA: TGTGCCTGTCACCCCCTTCCTACTCTTAGGAGCAACACCGATAAACTCATCTTT.

Points on this clone: This likely stems from a read error, as it lies one base from a far larger clone. The genes are TRDV2 and TRDJ3; 7 bases fit TRDD3. Germline assignment: CDR1 GEAIGNYY and CDR2 EKD. The CDR3 spans 20 residues. The junction had 13 bases not matched to a gene; V was cut back by 1 base and J by 2 bases. The CDR3 DNA is TGTGCCTGTGACACGGGGAGCGGATACGCGAGCGCCTGGGACACCCGACAGATGTTTTTC. It translates to CACDTGSGYASAWDTRQMFF.